This TCR beta chain was retrieved from a study of regulatory T cells in long-lasting Graves disease. About the research overall: A definition of persistent Graves' disease required over 5 years of antithyroid drugs plus positive TSH receptor antibodies.

HTBI primers from iRepertoire and Arm-PCR of CDR3 regions yielded the TCR beta libraries. In TCRdb, the multiplex PCR reads were re-called with MiXCR into one record per CDR3 protein. The sample consists of 600,000 to 850,000 distinct CDR3 sequences, about 32% of them appearing once. Comments on this clonotype: What it binds is unknown.

Overall study findings and caveats: Favored gene segments in persistent disease were TRBV28, TRBJ1-2 and TRBJ2-5.

The CDR3 has 14 residues. Germline V lookup: CDR1 SEHNR, CDR2 FQNEAQ (reference sequence). The ends lost 4 bases at V and 2 bases at J; junction bases unmatched: 4. Time point denoted: persistent/refractory GD, antithyroid drugs over 5 years with positive TRAb. PBMC-derived RNA was used for the TCR library. Each of the patients was recruited from an endocrinology department situated in Xi'an, China. The chain is built from TRBV7-9 and TRBJ2-5; the match to TRBD1 covers 7 bases. The TCR originated in a female donor with Graves disease. Here the sequenced sample was peripheral blood mononuclear cells (PBMCs), taken when the disease was refractory, from a patient treated with antithyroid drugs. CDR3 in amino acids: CASSWWDRQETQYF. Written as DNA, the CDR3 is TGTGCCAGCAGCTGGTGGGACAGACAAGAGACCCAGTACTTC.